Included here is one T cell receptor (beta chain) sequence, with context. CDR1 KGHSH and CDR2 LQKENI come from the germline V gene. The CDR3 extends over 11 amino acids. V lost 3 bases and J 5 bases, leaving 4 bases between the germline ends. Enrolled during active infection, Seattle patients were then followed longitudinally. In the authors' workflow: The authors estimated nucleated cell counts from reference gene primer amplification. The data were produced by immunoSEQ multiplex PCR, yet TCRdb's version contains in-frame clones alone and is incomplete. V and J calls and clone size are copied from that table; D and trimming were computed from the DNA. Of some 200,000 clones in the sample, 75% to 85% were seen once. This sample is drawn from a study of blood T cell repertoires in COVID-19. Study overall: The cDNA or gDNA used as material had been derived from T cells, B-cell-depleted T cells, or PBMCs.

The specimen sequenced was peripheral blood. This TCR was recovered from a woman between 65 and 79 years old with COVID-19, enrolled during active disease. The chain carries TRBV18 and TRBJ2-5; D remains ambiguous. CDR3 amino acids: CASSPEETQYF. CDR3 in DNA: TGTGCCAGCTCACCGGAGGAGACCCAGTACTTC.